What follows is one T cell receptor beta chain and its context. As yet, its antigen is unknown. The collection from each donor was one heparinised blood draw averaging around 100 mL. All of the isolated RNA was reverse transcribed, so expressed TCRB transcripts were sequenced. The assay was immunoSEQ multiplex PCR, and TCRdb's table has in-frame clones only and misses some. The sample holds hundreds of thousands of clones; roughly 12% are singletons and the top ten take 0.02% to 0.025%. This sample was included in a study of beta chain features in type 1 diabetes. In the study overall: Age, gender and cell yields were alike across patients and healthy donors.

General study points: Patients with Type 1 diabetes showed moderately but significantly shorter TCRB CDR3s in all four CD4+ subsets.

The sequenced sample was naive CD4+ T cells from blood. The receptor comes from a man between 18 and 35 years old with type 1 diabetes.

The CDR3: CASTQDLLSYNEQFF. The CDR3, as DNA: TGTGCCAGCACCCAGGACTTACTCTCCTACAATGAGCAGTTCTTC. The chain uses TRBV2 and TRBJ2-1; D might be TRBD2 (5 bases). The CDR3 contains 15 residues. V shed 7 bases and J shed 0 bases, with 13 bases lying between them. CDR1 is SNHLY, CDR2 FYNNEI, per germline.